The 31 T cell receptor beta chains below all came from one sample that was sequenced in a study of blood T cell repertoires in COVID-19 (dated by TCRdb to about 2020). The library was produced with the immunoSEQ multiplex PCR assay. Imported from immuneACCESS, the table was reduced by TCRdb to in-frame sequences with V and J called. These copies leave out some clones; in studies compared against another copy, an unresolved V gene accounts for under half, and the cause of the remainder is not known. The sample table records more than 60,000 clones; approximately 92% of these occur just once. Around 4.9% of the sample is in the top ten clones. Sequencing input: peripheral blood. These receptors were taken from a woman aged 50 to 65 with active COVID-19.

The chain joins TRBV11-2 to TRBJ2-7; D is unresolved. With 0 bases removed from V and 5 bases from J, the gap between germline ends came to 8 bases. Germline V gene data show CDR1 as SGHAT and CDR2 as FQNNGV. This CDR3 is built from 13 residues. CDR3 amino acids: CASSLDYYDEQYF. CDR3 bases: TGTGCCAGCAGCTTAGACTACTACGACGAGCAGTACTTC.

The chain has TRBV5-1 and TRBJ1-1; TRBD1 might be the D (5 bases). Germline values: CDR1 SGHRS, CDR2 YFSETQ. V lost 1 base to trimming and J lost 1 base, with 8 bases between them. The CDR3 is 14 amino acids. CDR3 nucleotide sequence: TGCGCCAGCAGCTTGCAGCAGGGGAACACTGAAGCTTTCTTT. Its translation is CASSLQQGNTEAFF.

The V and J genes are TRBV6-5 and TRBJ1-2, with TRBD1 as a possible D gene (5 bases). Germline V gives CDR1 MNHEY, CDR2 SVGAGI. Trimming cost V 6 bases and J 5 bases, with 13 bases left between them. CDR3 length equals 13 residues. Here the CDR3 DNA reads TGTGCCAGCAGCTCGGGGGGGAGATATGGCTACACCTTC. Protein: CASSSGGRYGYTF.

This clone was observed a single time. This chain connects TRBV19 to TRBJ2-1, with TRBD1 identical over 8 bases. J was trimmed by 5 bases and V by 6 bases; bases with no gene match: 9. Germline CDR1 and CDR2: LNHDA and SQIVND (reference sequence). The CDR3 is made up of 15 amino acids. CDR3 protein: CASRTGQVGNNEQFF. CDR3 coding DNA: TGTGCCAGTAGGACGGGACAGGTGGGGAACAATGAGCAGTTCTTC.

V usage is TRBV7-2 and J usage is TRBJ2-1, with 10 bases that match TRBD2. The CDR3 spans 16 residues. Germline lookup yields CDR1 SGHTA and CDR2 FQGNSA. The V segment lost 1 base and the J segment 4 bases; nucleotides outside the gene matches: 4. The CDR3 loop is CASSLDQREGYNEQFF. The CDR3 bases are TGTGCCAGCAGCTTAGATCAGCGGGAGGGGTACAATGAGCAGTTCTTC.

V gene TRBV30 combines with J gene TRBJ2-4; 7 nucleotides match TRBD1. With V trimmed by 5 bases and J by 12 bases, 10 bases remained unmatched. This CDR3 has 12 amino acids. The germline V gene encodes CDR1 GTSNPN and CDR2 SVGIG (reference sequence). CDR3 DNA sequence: TGTGCCTGGGCACCGGCGACAGGGCGTCAGTACTTC. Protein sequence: CAWAPATGRQYF.

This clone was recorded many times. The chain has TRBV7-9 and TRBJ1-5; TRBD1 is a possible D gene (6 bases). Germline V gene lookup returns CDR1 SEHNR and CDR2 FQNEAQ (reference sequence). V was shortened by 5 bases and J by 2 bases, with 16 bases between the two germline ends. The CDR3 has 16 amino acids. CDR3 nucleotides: TGTGCCAGCAGCCGGGGGGCAGGGGAGGGCAATCAGCCCCAGCATTTT. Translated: CASSRGAGEGNQPQHF.

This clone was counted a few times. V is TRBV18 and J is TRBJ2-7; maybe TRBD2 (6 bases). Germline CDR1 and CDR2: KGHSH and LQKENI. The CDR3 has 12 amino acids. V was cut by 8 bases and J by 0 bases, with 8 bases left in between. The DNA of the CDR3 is TGTGCCAGCCACGGGAGCTCCTACGAGCAGTACTTC. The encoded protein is CASHGSSYEQYF.

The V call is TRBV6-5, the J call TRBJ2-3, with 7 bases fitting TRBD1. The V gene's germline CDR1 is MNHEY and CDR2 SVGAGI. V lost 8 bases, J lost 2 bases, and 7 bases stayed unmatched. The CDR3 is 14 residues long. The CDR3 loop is CASGRQGTTDTQYF. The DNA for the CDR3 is TGTGCCAGCGGTAGACAGGGCACCACAGATACGCAGTATTTT.

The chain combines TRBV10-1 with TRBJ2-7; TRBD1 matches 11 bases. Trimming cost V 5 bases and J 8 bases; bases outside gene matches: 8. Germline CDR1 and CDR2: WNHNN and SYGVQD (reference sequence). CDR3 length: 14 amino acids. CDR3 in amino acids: CASSWTGGSDKQYF. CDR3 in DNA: TGCGCCAGCAGTTGGACAGGGGGCAGTGATAAGCAGTACTTC.

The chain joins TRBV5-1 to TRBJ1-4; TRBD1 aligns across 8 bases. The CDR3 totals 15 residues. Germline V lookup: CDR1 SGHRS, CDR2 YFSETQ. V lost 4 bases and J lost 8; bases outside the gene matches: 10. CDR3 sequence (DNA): TGCGCCAGCAGCGGAGGGACAGGAGGGTTCGAAAAACTGTTTTTT. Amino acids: CASSGGTGGFEKLFF.

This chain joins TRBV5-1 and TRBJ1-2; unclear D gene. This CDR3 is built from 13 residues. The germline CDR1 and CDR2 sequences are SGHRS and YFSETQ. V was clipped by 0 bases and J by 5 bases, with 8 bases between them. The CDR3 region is CASSLGGPYGYTF. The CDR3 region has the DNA TGCGCCAGCAGCTTGGGCGGCCCATATGGCTACACCTTC.

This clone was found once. CDR3: CASSQESGLADYEQYF. The DNA for the CDR3 is TGTGCCAGCAGCCAAGAATCGGGACTAGCGGACTACGAGCAGTACTTC. The rearrangement joins TRBV4-2 to TRBJ2-7; 11 bases match TRBD2. The CDR3 is made up of 16 amino acids. Germline CDR1 is LGHNA and CDR2 is YNFKEQ. After removal of 0 bases from V and 3 bases from J, the junction contained 4 bases not matched to a gene.

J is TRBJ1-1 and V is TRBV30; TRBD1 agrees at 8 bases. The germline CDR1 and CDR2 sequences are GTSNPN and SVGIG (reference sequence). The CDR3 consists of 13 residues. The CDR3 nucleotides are TGTGCTGGGGGGGACAGGAGGAACACTGAAGCTTTCTTT. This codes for CAGGDRRNTEAFF.

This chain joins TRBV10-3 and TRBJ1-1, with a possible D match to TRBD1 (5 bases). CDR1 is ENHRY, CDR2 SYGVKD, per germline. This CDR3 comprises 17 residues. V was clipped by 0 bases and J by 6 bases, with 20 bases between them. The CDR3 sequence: CAISESTWGGGSSEAFF. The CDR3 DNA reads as TGTGCCATCAGTGAGTCGACTTGGGGGGGAGGGAGTTCTGAAGCTTTCTTT.

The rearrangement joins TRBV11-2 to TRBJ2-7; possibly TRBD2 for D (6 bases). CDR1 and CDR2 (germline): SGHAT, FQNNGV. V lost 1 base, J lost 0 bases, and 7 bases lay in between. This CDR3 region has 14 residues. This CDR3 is CASSLGRDSYEQYF. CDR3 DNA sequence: TGTGCCAGCAGCTTAGGGAGGGACTCCTACGAGCAGTACTTC.

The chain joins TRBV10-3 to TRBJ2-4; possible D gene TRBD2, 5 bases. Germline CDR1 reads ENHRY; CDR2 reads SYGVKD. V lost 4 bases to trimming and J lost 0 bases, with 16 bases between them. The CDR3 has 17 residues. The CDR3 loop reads CAISAPLEGQAKNIQYF. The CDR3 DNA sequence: TGTGCCATCAGTGCACCGCTCGAGGGCCAAGCCAAAAACATTCAGTACTTC.

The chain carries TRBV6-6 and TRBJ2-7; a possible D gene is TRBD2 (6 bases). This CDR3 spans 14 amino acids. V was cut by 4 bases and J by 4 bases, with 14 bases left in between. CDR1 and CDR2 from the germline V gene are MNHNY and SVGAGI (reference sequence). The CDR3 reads CASSSGLRLYEQYF. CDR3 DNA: TGTGCCAGCAGTTCGGGACTGAGATTATACGAGCAGTACTTC.

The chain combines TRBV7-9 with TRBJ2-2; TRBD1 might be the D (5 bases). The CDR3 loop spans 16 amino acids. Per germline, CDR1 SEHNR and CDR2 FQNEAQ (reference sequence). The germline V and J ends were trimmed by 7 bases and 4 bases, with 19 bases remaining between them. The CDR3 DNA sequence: TGTGCCAGCATTCTCACGACAGAACAGAGCACCGGGGAGCTGTTTTTT. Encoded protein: CASILTTEQSTGELFF.

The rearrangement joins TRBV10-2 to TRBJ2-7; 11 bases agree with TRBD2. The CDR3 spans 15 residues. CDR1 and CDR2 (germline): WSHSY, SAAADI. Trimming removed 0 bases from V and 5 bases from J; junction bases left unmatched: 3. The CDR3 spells CASSESASGRNEQYF. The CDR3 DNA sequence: TGCGCCAGCAGTGAGTCGGCTAGCGGGAGGAACGAGCAGTACTTC.

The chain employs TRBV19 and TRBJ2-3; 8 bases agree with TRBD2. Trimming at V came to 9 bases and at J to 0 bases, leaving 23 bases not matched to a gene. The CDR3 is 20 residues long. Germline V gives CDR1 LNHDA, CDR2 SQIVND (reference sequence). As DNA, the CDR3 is TGTGCCAGACTTACTCCGGGACTAGAGGGACAAATGTCTAGCACAGATACGCAGTATTTT. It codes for CARLTPGLEGQMSSTDTQYF.

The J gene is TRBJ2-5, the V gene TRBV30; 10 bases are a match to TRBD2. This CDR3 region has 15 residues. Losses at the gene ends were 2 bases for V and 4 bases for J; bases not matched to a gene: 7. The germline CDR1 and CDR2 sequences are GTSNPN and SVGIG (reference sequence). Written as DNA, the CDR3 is TGTGCCTGGAGTACTACTAGCGGGGAGGGAGAGACCCAGTACTTC. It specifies CAWSTTSGEGETQYF.

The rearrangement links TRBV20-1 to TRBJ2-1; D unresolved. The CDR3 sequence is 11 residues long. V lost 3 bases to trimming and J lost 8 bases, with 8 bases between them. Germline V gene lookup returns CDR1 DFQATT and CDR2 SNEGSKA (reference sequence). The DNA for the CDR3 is TGCAGTGCTAGTAGTGGCCATGAGCAGTTCTTC. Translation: CSASSGHEQFF.

CDR3 amino acids: CASRAGQRGTEAFF. The CDR3 DNA follows: TGTGCCAGCAGGGCTGGACAGCGAGGGACTGAAGCTTTCTTT. The chain carries TRBV2 and TRBJ1-1; D might be TRBD1 (6 bases). The CDR3 extends over 14 amino acids. Germline CDR1 is SNHLY and CDR2 is FYNNEI. V shed 6 bases and J shed 5 bases, with 16 bases lying between them.

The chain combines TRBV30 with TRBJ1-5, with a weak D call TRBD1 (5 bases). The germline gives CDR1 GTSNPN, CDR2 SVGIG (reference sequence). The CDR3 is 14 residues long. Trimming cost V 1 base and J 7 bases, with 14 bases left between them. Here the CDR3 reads CAWSGAAGNQPQHF. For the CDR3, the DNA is TGTGCCTGGAGTGGGGCAGCAGGGAACCAGCCCCAGCATTTT.

The CDR3 here is CASSLNRGRVETQYF. The CDR3 region has the DNA TGTGCCAGCAGCTTGAACAGGGGGCGCGTAGAGACCCAGTACTTC. The genes are TRBV5-6 and TRBJ2-5; 9 positions agree with TRBD1. The junction had 5 bases not matched to a gene; V was cut back by 1 base and J by 4 bases. Germline-derived CDR1 and CDR2 are SGHDT and YYEEEE. This CDR3 spans 15 amino acids.

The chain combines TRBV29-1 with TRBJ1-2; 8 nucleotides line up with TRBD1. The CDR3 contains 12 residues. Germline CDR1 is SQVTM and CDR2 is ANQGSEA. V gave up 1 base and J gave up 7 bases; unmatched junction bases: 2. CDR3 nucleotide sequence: TGCAGCGTTGAAGGTACAGGGGGTGGCTACACCTTC. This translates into CSVEGTGGGYTF.

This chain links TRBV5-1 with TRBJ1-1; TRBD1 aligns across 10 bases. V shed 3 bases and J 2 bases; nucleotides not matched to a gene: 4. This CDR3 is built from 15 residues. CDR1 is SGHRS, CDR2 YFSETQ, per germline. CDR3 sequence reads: CASSSRDRGNTEAFF. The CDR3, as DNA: TGCGCCAGCAGCTCCCGGGACAGGGGCAACACTGAAGCTTTCTTT. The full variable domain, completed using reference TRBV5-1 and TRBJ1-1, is KAGVTQTPRYLIKTRGQQVTLSCSPISGHRSVSWYQQTPGQGLQFLFEYFSETQRNKGNFPGRFSGRQFSNSRSEMNVSTLELGDSALYLCASSSRDRGNTEAFFGQGTRLTVV.

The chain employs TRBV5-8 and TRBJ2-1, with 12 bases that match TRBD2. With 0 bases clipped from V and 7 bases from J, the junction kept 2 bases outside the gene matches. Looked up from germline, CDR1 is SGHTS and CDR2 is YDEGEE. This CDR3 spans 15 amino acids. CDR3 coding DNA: TGTGCCAGCAGCTTGGGACTAGCGGGAGTGAATGAGCAGTTCTTC. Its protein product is CASSLGLAGVNEQFF.

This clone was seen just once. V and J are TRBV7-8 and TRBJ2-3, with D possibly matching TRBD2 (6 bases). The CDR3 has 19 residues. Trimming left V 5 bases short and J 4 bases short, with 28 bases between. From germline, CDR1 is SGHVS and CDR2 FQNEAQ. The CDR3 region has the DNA TGTGCCAGCAGCCCGGAGGGGTGGGGTAGGAGACGAATAGCAGATACGCAGTATTTT. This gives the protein CASSPEGWGRRRIADTQYF.

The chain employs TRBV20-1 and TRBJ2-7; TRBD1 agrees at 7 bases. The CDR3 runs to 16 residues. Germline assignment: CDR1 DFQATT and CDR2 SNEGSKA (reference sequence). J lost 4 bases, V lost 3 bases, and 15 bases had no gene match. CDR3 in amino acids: CSASSSDGTAEYEQYF. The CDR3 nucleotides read TGCAGTGCTAGTTCCTCAGACGGGACAGCCGAATACGAGCAGTACTTC.